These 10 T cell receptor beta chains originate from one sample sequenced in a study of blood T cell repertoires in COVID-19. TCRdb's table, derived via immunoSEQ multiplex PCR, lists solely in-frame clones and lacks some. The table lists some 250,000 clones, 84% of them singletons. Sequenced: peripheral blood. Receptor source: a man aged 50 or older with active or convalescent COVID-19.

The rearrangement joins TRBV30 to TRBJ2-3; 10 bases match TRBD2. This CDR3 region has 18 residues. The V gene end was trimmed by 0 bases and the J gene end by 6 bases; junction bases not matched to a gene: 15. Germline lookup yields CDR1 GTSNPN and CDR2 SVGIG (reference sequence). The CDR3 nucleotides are TGTGCCTGGAGTGTACTGGATGTGGGTAGCGGGGGGTTGGATACGCAGTATTTT. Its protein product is CAWSVLDVGSGGLDTQYF.

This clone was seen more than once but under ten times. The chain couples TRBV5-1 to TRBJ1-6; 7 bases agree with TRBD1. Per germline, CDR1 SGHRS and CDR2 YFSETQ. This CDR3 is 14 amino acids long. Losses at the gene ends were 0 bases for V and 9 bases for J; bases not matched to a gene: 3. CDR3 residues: CASSLVGGGSPLHF. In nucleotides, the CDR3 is TGCGCCAGCAGCTTGGTAGGGGGCGGTTCACCCCTCCACTTT. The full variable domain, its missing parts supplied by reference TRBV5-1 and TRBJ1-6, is KAGVTQTPRYLIKTRGQQVTLSCSPISGHRSVSWYQQTPGQGLQFLFEYFSETQRNKGNFPGRFSGRQFSNSRSEMNVSTLELGDSALYLCASSLVGGGSPLHFGNGTRLTVT.

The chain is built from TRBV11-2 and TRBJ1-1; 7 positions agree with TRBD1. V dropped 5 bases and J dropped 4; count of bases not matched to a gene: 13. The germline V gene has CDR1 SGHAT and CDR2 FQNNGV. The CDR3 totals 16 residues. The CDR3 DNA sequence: TGTGCCAGCAGCCCCGGGGGCAGGGGGACGGGCACTGAAGCTTTCTTT. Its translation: CASSPGGRGTGTEAFF.

CDR3 amino acids: CASSYFINQPQHF. CDR3 bases: TGTGCCAGCAGTTACTTTATAAATCAGCCCCAGCATTTT. The chain combines TRBV6-5 with TRBJ1-5; D gene unclear. The CDR3 extends over 13 amino acids. The germline V gene encodes CDR1 MNHEY and CDR2 SVGAGI. V lost 1 base and J 4 bases, leaving 5 bases between the germline ends.

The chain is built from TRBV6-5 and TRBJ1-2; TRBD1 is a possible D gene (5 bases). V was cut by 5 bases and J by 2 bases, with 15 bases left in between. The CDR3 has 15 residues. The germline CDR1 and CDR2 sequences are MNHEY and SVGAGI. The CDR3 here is CASSPGRGANYGYTF. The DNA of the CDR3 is TGTGCCAGCAGTCCCGGGCGGGGCGCGAACTATGGCTACACCTTC.

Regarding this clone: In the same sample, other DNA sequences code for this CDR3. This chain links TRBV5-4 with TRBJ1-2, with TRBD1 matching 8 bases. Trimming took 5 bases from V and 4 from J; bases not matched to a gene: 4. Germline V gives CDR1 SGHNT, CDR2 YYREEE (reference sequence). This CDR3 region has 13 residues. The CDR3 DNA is TGTGCCAGCAGTTCAACAGGGGGCTATGGCTACACCTTC. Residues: CASSSTGGYGYTF.

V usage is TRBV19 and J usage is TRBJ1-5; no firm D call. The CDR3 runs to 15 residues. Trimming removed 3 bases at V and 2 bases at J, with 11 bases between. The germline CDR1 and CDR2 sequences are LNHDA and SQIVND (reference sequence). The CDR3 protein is CASSIWPDGNQPQHF. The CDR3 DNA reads TGTGCCAGTAGTATCTGGCCTGATGGCAATCAGCCCCAGCATTTT.

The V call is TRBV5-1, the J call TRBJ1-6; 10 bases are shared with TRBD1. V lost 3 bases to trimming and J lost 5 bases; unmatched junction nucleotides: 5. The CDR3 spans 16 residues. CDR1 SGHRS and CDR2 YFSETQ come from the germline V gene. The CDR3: CASSWEGQGNNSPLHF. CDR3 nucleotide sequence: TGCGCCAGCAGCTGGGAGGGACAGGGGAATAATTCACCCCTCCACTTT.

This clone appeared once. The CDR3 nucleotides read TGTGCCAGCAGCTTACGCGGGGGTGTCACTGAAGCTTTCTTT. Residues: CASSLRGGVTEAFF. The chain joins TRBV6-2 or TRBV6-3 to TRBJ1-1, with D tentatively TRBD1 (5 bases). CDR1 is MNHEY, CDR2 SVGEGT, per germline. There are 14 residues in the CDR3. Trimming stripped 6 bases from V and 4 bases from J, with 15 bases between.

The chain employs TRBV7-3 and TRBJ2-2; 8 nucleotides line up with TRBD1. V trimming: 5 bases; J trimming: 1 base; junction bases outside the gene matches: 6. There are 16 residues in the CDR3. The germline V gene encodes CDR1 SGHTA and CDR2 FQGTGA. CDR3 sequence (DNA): TGTGCCAGCAGCCCCTGGACAGGGATGAACACCGGGGAGCTGTTTTTT. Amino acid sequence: CASSPWTGMNTGELFF.